This T cell receptor (beta chain) was sequenced for a study of blood T cell repertoires in COVID-19. The V gene's germline CDR1 is MNHEY and CDR2 SVGAGI. The CDR3 runs 14 residues. The ends lost 6 bases at V and 8 bases at J; junction bases unmatched: 8. As originally analysed: Cell counts per sample came from amplifying reference gene primers. Assay: immunoSEQ multiplex PCR; the TCRdb copy retains only in-frame clones and omits some. That table gives V, J and clone size, and the DNA gave D and trimming. The data show about 140,000 clones, almost 85% seen once. Sequencing was carried out using PBMCs or T cells enriched from blood (not recorded which). The chain couples TRBV6-5 to TRBJ2-3; 10 positions match TRBD2. The source of this sequence is a woman between 50 and 59 years old with acute COVID-19. The chain's CDR3 is CASRGLAGEGTQYF. CDR3 DNA: TGTGCCAGCAGGGGGCTAGCGGGAGAGGGTACGCAGTATTTT.